This T cell receptor (beta chain) was found in a study of blood T cell repertoires in COVID-19. Study information: Sources were T cells, B-cell-depleted T cells, or PBMCs; the material itself was cDNA or gDNA.

The V and J ends lost 10 bases and 3 bases respectively, with 15 bases between them. This CDR3 spans 14 amino acids. Germline loops: CDR1 MDHEN, CDR2 SYDVKM. Recruits, aged roughly 18 to 100 years, lived in around 24 US areas. The method was immunoSEQ multiplex PCR; TCRdb's version includes in-frame clones alone and lacks a portion of them. The table has fewer than 250,000 clones, 70% to 90% seen once. The rearrangement joins TRBV28 to TRBJ2-2; no definite D call. Sequencing used PBMCs or T cells enriched from blood (not recorded which). This clonotype was obtained from a woman between 40 and 55 years old with acute COVID-19. CDR3 nucleotides: TGTGCCATAAGACCAACTCGGGACACCGGGGAGCTGTTTTTT. It yields the protein CAIRPTRDTGELFF.